This T cell receptor (beta chain) is drawn from a study of CD8+ T cells in alopecia areata. Extraction of RNA preceded its reverse transcription into cDNA, which served as the sequencing template. The method was immunoSEQ multiplex PCR; TCRdb's version includes in-frame clones alone and lacks a portion of them. The data show about 130,000 clones, with approximately 53% seen just once and roughly 4.3% held by the top ten. V shed 0 bases and J shed 2 bases, with 1 base lying between them. This CDR3 is 12 amino acids long. CDR1 and CDR2 (germline): SGHRS, YFSETQ. The chain combines TRBV5-1 with TRBJ2-3; D ambiguous. The TCR was taken from a human donor with alopecia areata. The input for sequencing was CD4+ T cells sorted from blood, taken at week 0. This CDR3 reads CASSLATDTQYF. The CDR3 coding sequence is TGCGCCAGCAGCTTGGCCACAGATACGCAGTATTTT.